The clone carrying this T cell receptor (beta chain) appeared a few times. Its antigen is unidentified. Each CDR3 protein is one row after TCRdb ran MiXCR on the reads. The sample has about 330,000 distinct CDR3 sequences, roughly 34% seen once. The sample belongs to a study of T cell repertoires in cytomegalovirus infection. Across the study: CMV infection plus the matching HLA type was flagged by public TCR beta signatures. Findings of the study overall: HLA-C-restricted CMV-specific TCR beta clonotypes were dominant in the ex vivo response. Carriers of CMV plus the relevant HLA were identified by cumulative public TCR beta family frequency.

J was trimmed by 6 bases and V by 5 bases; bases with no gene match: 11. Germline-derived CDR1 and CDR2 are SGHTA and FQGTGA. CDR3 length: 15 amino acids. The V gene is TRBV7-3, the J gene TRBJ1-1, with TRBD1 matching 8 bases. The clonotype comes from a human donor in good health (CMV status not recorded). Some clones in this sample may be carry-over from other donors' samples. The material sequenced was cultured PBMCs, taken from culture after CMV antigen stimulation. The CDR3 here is CASSGMTGARAEAFF. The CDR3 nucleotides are TGTGCCAGCAGCGGGATGACAGGGGCGAGGGCTGAAGCTTTCTTT.